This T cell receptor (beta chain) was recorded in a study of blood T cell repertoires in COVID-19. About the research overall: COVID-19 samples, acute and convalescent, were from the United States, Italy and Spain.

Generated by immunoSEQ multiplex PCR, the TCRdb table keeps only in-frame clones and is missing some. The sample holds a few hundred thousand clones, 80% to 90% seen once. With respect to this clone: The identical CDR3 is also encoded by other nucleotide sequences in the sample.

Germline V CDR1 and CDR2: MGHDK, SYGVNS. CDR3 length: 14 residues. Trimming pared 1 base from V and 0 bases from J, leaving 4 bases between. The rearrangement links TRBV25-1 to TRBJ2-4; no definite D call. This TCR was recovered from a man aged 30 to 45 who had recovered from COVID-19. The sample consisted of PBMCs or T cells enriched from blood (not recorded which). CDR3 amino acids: CASSESGAKNIQYF. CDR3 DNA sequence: TGTGCCAGCAGTGAATCCGGAGCCAAAAACATTCAGTACTTC.